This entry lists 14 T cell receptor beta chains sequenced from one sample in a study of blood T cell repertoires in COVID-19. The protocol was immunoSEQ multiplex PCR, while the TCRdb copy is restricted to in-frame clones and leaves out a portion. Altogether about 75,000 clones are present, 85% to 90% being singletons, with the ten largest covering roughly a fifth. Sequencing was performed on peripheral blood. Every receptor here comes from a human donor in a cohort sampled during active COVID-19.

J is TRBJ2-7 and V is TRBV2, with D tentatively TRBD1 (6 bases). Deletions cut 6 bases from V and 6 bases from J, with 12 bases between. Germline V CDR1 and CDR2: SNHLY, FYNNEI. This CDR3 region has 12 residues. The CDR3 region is CASRGTLGEQYF. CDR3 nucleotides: TGTGCCAGCAGGGGGACACTCGGCGAGCAGTACTTC.

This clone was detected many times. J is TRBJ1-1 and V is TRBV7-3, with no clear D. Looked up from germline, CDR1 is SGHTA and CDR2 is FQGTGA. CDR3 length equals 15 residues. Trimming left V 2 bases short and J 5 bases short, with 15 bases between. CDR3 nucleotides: TGTGCCAGCAGCTTAGGCCCAAGGAGGGAGACTGAAGCTTTCTTT. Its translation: CASSLGPRRETEAFF.

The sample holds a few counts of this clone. Written as DNA, the CDR3 is TGTGCCAGAAGCTTAGGTCCGAAGGAGGATAGCAATCAGCCCCAGCATTTT. It is translated as CARSLGPKEDSNQPQHF. This chain connects TRBV7-5 to TRBJ1-5. TRBV7-5 is shown as a pseudogene. This CDR3 contains 17 residues.

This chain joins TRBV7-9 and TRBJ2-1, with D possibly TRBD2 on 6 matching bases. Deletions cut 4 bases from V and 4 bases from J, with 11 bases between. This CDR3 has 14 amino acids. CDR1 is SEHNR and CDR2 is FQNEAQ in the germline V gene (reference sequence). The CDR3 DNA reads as TGTGCCAGCAGCTCATCGGGACTTTACAATGAGCAGTTCTTC. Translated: CASSSSGLYNEQFF.

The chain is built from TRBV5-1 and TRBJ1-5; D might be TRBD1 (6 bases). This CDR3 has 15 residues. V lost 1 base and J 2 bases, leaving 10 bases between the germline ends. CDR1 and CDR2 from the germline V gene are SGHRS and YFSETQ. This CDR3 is CASSLNPGGNQPQHF. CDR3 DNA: TGCGCCAGCAGCTTGAACCCAGGGGGCAATCAGCCCCAGCATTTT.

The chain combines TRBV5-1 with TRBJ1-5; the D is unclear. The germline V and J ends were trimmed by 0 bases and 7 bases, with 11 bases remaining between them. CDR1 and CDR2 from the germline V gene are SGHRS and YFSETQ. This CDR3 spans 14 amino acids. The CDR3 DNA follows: TGCGCCAGCAGCTTGGGAGGGTTTCGGCAGCCCCAGCATTTT. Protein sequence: CASSLGGFRQPQHF.

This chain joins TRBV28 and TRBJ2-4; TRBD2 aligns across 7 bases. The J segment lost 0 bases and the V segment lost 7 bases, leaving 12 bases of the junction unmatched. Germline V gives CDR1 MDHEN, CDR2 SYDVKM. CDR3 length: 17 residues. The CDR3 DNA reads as TGTGCCAGCACGGGGGTTGCTAGCGGATTAGCCAAAAACATTCAGTACTTC. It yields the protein CASTGVASGLAKNIQYF.

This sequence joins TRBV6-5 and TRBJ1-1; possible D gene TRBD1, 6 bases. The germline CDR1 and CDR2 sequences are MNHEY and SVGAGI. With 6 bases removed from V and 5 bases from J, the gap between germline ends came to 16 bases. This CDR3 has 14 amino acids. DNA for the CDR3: TGTGCCAGCAGGTCGAATGGGGGCGGGACTGAAGCTTTCTTT. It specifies CASRSNGGGTEAFF.

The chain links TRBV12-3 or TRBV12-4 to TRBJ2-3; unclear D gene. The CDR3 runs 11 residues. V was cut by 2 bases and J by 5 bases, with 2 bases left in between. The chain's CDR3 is CASSLRDTQYF. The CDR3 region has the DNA TGTGCCAGCAGTTTACGAGATACGCAGTATTTT.

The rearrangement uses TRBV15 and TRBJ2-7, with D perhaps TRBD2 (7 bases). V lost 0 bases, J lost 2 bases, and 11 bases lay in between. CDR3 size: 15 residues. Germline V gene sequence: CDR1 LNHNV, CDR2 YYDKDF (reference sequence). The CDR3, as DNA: TGTGCCACCAGCAGAGATCGAGGGGGGGCCTACGAGCAGTACTTC. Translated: CATSRDRGGAYEQYF. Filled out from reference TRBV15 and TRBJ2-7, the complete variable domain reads DAMVIQNPRYQVTQFGKPVTLSCSQTLNHNVMYWYQQKSSQAPKLLFHYYDKDFNNEADTPDNFQSRRPNTSFCFLDIRSPGLGDTAMYLCATSRDRGGAYEQYFGPGTRLTVT.

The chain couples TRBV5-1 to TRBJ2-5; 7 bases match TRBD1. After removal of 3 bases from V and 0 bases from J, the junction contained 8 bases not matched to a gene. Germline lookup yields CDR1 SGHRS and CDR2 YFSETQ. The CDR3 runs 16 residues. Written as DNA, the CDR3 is TGCGCCAGCAGCTCAGAGGGGGCGCGGTACCAAGAGACCCAGTACTTC. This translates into CASSSEGARYQETQYF.

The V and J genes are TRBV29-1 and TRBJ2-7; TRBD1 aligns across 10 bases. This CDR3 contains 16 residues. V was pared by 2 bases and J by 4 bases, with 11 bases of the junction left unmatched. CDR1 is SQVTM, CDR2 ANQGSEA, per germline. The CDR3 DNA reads TGCAGCGTTGAATCGCGATTTGGACAGGGGGGGTACGAGCAGTACTTC. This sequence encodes CSVESRFGQGGYEQYF.

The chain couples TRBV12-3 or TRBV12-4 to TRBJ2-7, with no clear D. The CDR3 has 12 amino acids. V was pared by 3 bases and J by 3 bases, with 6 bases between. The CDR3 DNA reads TGTGCCAGCAGTTTTGGCAGCTACGAGCAGTACTTC. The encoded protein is CASSFGSYEQYF.

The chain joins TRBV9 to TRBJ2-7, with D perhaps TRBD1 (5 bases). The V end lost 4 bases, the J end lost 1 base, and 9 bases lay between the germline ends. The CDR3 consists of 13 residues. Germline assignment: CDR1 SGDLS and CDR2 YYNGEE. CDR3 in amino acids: CASSRAGSYEQYF. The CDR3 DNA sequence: TGTGCCAGCAGCCGGGCAGGGTCCTACGAGCAGTACTTC. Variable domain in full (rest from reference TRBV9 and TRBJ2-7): DSGVTQTPKHLITATGQRVTLRCSPRSGDLSVYWYQQSLDQGLQFLIQYYNGEERAKGNILERFSAQQFPDLHSELNLSSLELGDSALYFCASSRAGSYEQYFGPGTRLTVT.